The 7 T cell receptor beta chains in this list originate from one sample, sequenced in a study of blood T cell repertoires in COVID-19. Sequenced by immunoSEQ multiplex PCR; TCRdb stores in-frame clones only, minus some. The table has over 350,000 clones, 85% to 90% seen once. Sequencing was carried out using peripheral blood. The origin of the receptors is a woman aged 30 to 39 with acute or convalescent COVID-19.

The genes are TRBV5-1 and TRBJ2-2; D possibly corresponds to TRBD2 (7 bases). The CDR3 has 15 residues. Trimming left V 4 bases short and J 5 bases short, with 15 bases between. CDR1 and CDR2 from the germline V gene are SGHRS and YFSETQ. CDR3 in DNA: TGCGCCAGCAGCCCCGAGGGGGGGCGGACCGGGGAGCTGTTTTTT. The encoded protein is CASSPEGGRTGELFF.

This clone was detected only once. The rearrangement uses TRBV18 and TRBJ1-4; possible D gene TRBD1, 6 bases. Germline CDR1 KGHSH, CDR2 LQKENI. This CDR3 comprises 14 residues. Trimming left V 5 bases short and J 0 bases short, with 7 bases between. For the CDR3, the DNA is TGTGCCAGCTCAGCAGGGGCAACTAATGAAAAACTGTTTTTT. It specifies CASSAGATNEKLFF.

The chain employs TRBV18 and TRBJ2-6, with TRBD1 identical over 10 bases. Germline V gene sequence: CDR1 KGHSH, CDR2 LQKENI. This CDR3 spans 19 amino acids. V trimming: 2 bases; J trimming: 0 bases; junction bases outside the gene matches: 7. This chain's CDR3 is CASSPGSGTGDSGANVLTF. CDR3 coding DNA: TGTGCCAGCTCACCAGGTTCCGGGACAGGGGACTCTGGGGCCAACGTCCTGACTTTC.

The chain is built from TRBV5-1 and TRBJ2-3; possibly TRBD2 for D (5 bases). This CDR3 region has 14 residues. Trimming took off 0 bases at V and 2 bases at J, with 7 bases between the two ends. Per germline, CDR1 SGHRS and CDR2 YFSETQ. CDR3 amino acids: CASSLDGITDTQYF. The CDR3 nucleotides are TGCGCCAGCAGCTTGGACGGGATCACAGATACGCAGTATTTT.

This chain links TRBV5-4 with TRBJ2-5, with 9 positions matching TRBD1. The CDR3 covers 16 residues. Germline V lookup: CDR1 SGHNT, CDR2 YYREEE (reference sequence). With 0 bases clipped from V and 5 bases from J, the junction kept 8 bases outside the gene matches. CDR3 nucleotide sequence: TGTGCCAGCAGCTTGGTAGACAGGGGGATTAGGGAGACCCAGTACTTC. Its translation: CASSLVDRGIRETQYF. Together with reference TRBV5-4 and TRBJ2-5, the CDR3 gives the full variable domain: ETGVTQSPTHLIKTRGQQVTLRCSSQSGHNTVSWYQQALGQGPQFIFQYYREEENGRGNFPPRFSGLQFPNYSSELNVNALELDDSALYLCASSLVDRGIRETQYFGPGTRLLVL.

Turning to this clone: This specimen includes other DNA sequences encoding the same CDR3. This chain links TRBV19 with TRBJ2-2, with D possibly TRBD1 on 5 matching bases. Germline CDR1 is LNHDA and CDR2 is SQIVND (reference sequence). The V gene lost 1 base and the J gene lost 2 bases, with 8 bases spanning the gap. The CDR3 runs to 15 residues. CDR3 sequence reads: CASSIGGANTGELFF. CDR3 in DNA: TGTGCCAGTAGTATAGGGGGCGCCAACACCGGGGAGCTGTTTTTT.

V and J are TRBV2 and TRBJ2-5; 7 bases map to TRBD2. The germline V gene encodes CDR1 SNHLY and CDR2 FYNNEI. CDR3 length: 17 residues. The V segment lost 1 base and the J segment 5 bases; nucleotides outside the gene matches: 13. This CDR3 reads CASSEVGAGVHVETQYF. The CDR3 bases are TGTGCCAGCAGTGAAGTTGGGGCGGGGGTTCATGTGGAGACCCAGTACTTC.